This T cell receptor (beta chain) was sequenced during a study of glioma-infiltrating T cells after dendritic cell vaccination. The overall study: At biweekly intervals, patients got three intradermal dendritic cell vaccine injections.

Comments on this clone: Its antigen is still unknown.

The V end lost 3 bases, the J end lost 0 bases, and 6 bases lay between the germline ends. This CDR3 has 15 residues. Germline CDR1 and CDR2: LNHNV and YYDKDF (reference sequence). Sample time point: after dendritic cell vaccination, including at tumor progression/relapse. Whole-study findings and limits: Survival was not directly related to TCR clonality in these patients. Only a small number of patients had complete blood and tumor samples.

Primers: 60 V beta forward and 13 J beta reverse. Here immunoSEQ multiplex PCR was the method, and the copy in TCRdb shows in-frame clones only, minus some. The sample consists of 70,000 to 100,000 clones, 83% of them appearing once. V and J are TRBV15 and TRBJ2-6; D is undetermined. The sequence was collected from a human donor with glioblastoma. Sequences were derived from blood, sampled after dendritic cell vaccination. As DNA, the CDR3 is TGTGCCACCAGCAGGAGGAGCTCTGGGGCCAACGTCCTGACTTTC. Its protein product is CATSRRSSGANVLTF. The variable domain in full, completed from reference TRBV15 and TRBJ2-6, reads DAMVIQNPRYQVTQFGKPVTLSCSQTLNHNVMYWYQQKSSQAPKLLFHYYDKDFNNEADTPDNFQSRRPNTSFCFLDIRSPGLGDTAMYLCATSRRSSGANVLTFGAGSRLTVL.